One TCR beta chain is described in this entry. Assay: immunoSEQ multiplex PCR; the TCRdb copy retains only in-frame clones and omits some. Counted here are around 62,000 clones, roughly 81% occurring once; the ten biggest clones make up 1.6%. The sample comes from a study of OX40 agonist ivuxolimab in advanced cancers. Germline values: CDR1 LGHNA, CDR2 YNFKEQ. The ends lost 2 bases at V and 2 bases at J; junction bases unmatched: 3. This CDR3 is 15 amino acids long. Source: CD4+ or CD8+ T cells sorted from blood, taken in a trial of the OX40 agonist ivuxolimab. The rearrangement uses TRBV4-2 and TRBJ2-7; 10 bases fit TRBD1. The receptor was isolated from an adult with an advanced solid tumor such as melanoma, head and neck, liver or kidney cancer. The CDR3 DNA follows: TGTGCCAGCAGCCAAAGTGGGACAGGGGCCTACGAGCAGTACTTC. This sequence encodes CASSQSGTGAYEQYF.